This entry lists 9 T cell receptor beta chains sequenced from one sample in a study of T cells in Graves' hyperthyroidism and ophthalmopathy. RNA transcripts were the template for amplifying TCR beta CDR3 regions. The study used the HTBI primer set for a first-round RT-PCR of the TCR CDR3. One entry per CDR3 protein, called by TCRdb with MiXCR from the multiplex PCR reads. Among 600,000 or so distinct CDR3 sequences listed, 11% to 15% were seen once. Sequenced sample: blood. Every receptor here comes from a woman aged 18-29 years with Graves' ophthalmopathy.

This clonotype was seen at least ten times. The rearrangement links TRBV11-3 to TRBJ1-1; possibly TRBD1 for D (5 bases). With 1 base removed from V and 3 bases from J, the gap between germline ends came to 21 bases. This CDR3 spans 18 amino acids. Germline CDR1 and CDR2: SGHNT and YENEEA. The CDR3 reads CASSLGWLRGDDDTEAFF. The CDR3 nucleotides read TGTGCCAGCAGCTTAGGGTGGCTTCGGGGGGACGACGACACTGAAGCTTTCTTT.

This clonotype showed up many times. This rearrangement joins TRBV28 to TRBJ2-1; TRBD2 matches at 14 bases. Trimming cost V 0 bases and J 5 bases; bases outside gene matches: 9. Germline values: CDR1 MDHEN, CDR2 SYDVKM. The CDR3 is 19 amino acids. CDR3 amino acids: CASSLWRLAGGLGHNEQFF. The CDR3 nucleotides are TGTGCCAGCAGTTTATGGCGACTAGCGGGAGGGCTCGGCCACAATGAGCAGTTCTTC.

This clonotype was found many times. CDR3 nucleotides: TGTGCCAGCGGCCGGACAGGGGGCCTTGCTAACTATGGCTACACCTTC. As protein: CASGRTGGLANYGYTF. This chain joins TRBV27 and TRBJ1-2, with 11 bases that match TRBD1. The germline gives CDR1 MNHEY, CDR2 SMNVEV (reference sequence). Trimming at V came to 8 bases and at J to 0 bases, leaving 8 bases not matched to a gene. The CDR3 totals 16 residues.

This clonotype has ten or more counts. The V gene is TRBV28, the J gene TRBJ2-7, with a tentative D call TRBD1 (6 bases). CDR1 MDHEN and CDR2 SYDVKM come from the germline V gene. The germline V and J ends were trimmed by 7 bases and 4 bases, with 14 bases remaining between them. This CDR3 contains 13 residues. The CDR3 loop is CASTLGQQYEQYF. The CDR3 bases are TGTGCCAGCACCCTCGGACAGCAGTACGAGCAGTACTTC.

This clonotype has more than one count but fewer than ten. CDR3 amino acids: CAWSVLREYTEAFF. The CDR3 nucleotides are TGTGCCTGGAGTGTACTTAGGGAATACACTGAAGCTTTCTTT. The chain is built from TRBV30 and TRBJ1-1; D is unclear. The CDR3 is made up of 14 amino acids. Trimming cost V 0 bases and J 3 bases, with 11 bases left between them. Germline V gene lookup returns CDR1 GTSNPN and CDR2 SVGIG (reference sequence).

The rearrangement uses TRBV6-4 and TRBJ2-2; 14 bases match TRBD2. The CDR3 sequence is 17 residues long. The ends lost 9 bases at V and 6 bases at J; junction bases unmatched: 12. CDR1 is MRHNA and CDR2 is SNTAGT in the germline V gene. CDR3 in amino acids: CARRLAGGPPGPGELFF. CDR3 coding DNA: TGTGCCAGACGACTAGCGGGAGGGCCACCGGGTCCCGGGGAGCTGTTTTTT.

This clonotype occurred many times. The gene calls are TRBV3-1 and TRBJ2-1; perhaps TRBD2 as D (6 bases). The germline V gene encodes CDR1 LGHDT and CDR2 YNNKEL (reference sequence). The CDR3 spans 18 residues. Deletions cut 4 bases from V and 0 bases from J, with 19 bases between. Here the CDR3 DNA reads TGTGCCAGCAGCCCCAGGAGGAGCGGGCCCAGCTCCTACAATGAGCAGTTCTTC. It codes for CASSPRRSGPSSYNEQFF.

As DNA, the CDR3 is TGTGCCAGTTATCGGGCAGCCTATGGCTACACCTTC. It yields the protein CASYRAAYGYTF. This rearrangement joins TRBV16 to TRBJ1-2; no clear D gene. CDR1 and CDR2 from the germline V gene are KGHSY and FQNENV. Trimming left V 9 bases short and J 4 bases short, with 12 bases between. The CDR3 runs to 12 residues.

This clonotype has ten or more counts. V and J are TRBV6-6 and TRBJ2-1; possible D gene TRBD2, 5 bases. The CDR3 has 13 amino acids. V was cut by 2 bases and J by 7 bases, with 9 bases left in between. In germline, CDR1 is MNHNY, CDR2 SVGAGI (reference sequence). CDR3 DNA: TGTGCCAGCAGTTACCTTCGGGGTAATGAGCAGTTCTTC. This codes for CASSYLRGNEQFF.